The entry below gives a single TCR beta chain sequence along with its context. This clonotype appeared a few times. Its antigen is still unknown. No qualities accompany the bases; no much larger clone lies one base away. Clipping removes 4 bases from V and 3 bases from J, with 9 as the unmatched junction base count. The germline V gene (reference sequence) yields SGHNT for CDR1 and YYREEE for CDR2. The CDR3, from cysteine to phenylalanine, totals 15 residues. Only CDR3 DNA remains: 45 bases, in frame from the first base. These data originate in a study of spatial heterogeneity in lung cancer (dated by TCRdb to between 2018 and 2020). Study-level background: Beta-chain transcripts were consistently detected in greater numbers than alpha-chain transcripts, which likely reflects a higher abundance of beta-chain transcripts. In the raw uncorrected reads, each unique combination of TCR and UMI appeared more than ten times on average. In non-small cell lung cancer, the study quantitatively compared TCR alpha and beta repertoires across several tumor regions, matched nontumor lung, and blood. Nonsynonymous mutation counts, determined by whole-exome sequencing of tumor tissue, were related to features of the TCR repertoire. At surgery, hundreds of tumor regions, fewer than 85 matched nontumor lung samples and some 54 PBMC samples were TCR-sequenced for both alpha and beta chains. Results and caveats for the whole study, not just this receptor: Additional single-cell paired TCR alpha and beta sequencing was considered necessary to confirm, at a functional level, the hypothesis that regional TCRs recognize regional mutations. Ubiquitous expanded tumor TCRs showed up in blood more often at tumor resection than at routine follow-up.

To prepare the library, 5' RACE was applied. TCRdb lists the instrument as NextSeq 500. The TCR library protocol attached a unique molecular identifier to each TCR cDNA molecule to allow correction of PCR and sequencing errors. On the authors' methods: TCR identification, UMI-based error correction and CDR3 extraction were all carried out with Decombinator tools. Expanded TCRs were defined as those above a frequency of 2 per 1,000, corresponding to the top 1% of the tumor frequency distribution. Renyi diversity was calculated using the R vegan package after each repertoire was subsampled 100 times to 5,000 TCRs. To build CDR3 similarity networks, amino acid triplet string-kernel similarity was used, and CDR3s were connected when their pairwise similarity was above 0.82. Starting from the raw public reads, TCRdb applied fastp trimming at Q25, assembled clones with MiXCR and retained in-frame beta chains. Every CDR3 protein is listed once, alongside the most common genes and DNA of its rows. TCRdb's processing, not the authors', yielded these V and J calls. The sample profile shows tens of thousands of distinct CDR3 sequences; 6.5% to 9% of them were found once. The top ten clonotypes cover approximately 30% of the sample.

In light of the paper, this sample's time point label describes: sample taken at primary tumor resection. TCR sequencing used whole RNA extracted from tumor and nontumor lung tissue, or from cryopreserved PBMC samples, without cell sorting. The donors were more than 65 patients from the lung TRACERx cohort who had early-stage, untreated non-small cell lung cancer. Only patients with enough RNA available from two or more tumor regions were chosen for TCR sequencing. This sequence uses TRBV5-4 and TRBJ2-7; 8 of the junction bases match TRBD1. The receptor's source is a male donor with early-stage non-small cell lung cancer. The material sequenced was PBMCs, taken at surgery. This receptor carries the CDR3 CASSGTPDRGYEQYF. The DNA is TGTGCCAGCAGCGGAACCCCAGACAGGGGCTACGAGCAGTACTTC.